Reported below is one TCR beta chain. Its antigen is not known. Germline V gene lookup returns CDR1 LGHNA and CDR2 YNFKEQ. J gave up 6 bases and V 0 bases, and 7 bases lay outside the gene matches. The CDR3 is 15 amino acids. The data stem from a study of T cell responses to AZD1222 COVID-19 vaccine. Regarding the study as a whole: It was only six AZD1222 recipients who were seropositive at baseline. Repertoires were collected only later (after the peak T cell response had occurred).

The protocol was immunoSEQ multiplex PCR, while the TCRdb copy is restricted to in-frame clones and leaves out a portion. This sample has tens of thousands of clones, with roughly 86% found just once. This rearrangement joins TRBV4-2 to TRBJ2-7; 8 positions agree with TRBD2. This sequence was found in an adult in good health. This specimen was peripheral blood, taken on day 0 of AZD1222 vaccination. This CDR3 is CASSQEMRRGVEQYF. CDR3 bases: TGTGCCAGCAGCCAAGAGATGCGGCGGGGGGTCGAGCAGTACTTC.